The text below deals with one T cell receptor (beta chain). The antigen this receptor binds is unknown. Per-base quality was not reported, and no clone a single base away is much larger than it. The entry originates in a study of blood T cell repertoires in COVID-19 (dated by TCRdb to the early 2020s). Study-wide context: The collaborator samples originated in the United States, Italy and Spain and spanned the acute and convalescent phases of COVID-19. The sample metadata nearly always contained a de-identified subject ID, COVID-19 status, age in years and sex. Samples came from the ongoing ImmuneRACE study (first 160 participants) plus 1,254 subjects from 6 global collaborators. The repertoires were released in a freely available public database intended as a resource for research on the immune response to SARS-CoV-2. The material from the prospective study consisted of cDNA or gDNA derived from T cells, B-cell-depleted T cells, or PBMCs. Where available, HLA class I and class II types were taken from metadata supplied by the sample provider and were not determined by assay-based typing. Subjects who had been exposed to COVID-19, were actively infected with it, or had recovered from it provided the deeply sampled blood TCRbeta repertoires that made up the dataset. The paper's findings and limits, for the study overall: Clinical and demographic metadata were provided uncurated, with the amount varying by source and participant.

The CDR3 has 15 amino acids, counting the end cysteine and phenylalanine. Only CDR3 DNA remains: 45 bases, in frame from the first base. V is pared back by 7 bases and J by 8 bases, with 18 bases lying between the germline termini. Reading the germline V gene (reference sequence) gives CDR1 MNHNY and CDR2 SVGAGI. One collaborating source in Seattle enrolled patients while the patients were actively infected and followed the patients over time throughout the course of disease. Collaborating institutions collected whole blood in K2EDTA tubes following their own protocols. For TCRbeta analysis, collaborators shipped samples in one of three forms: frozen whole blood, isolated PBMCs, or DNA extracted from either of those sample types. TCRbeta CDR3 regions were amplified from genomic DNA by means of the immunoSEQ Assay, a bias-controlled multiplex PCR. The study's own analysis went as follows. The number of nucleated cells in each sample was estimated from the amplification of reference gene primers within the assay. To quantify the absolute abundance of each unique TCRbeta CDR3 rearrangement, sequence reads were collapsed and filtered. For each sample, productive Simpson clonality was calculated as the square root of Simpson's diversity index across productive rearrangements. TCRdb obtained this table from immuneACCESS and retained in-frame rearrangements with V and J assigned. These tables miss some clones; where compared with another copy, unresolved V genes account for less than half of the shortfall, and the remainder is unexplained. The D gene and trimming were derived from the DNA, and the V and J assignments and clone size from that table. The sample table contains roughly 310,000 clones; only one count was recorded for 85% to 90% of them. Roughly 2.9% of the sample is in the top ten clones.

The receptor was isolated from a woman in her 30s with COVID-19, enrolled during active disease. The sequenced sample consisted of peripheral blood. The receptor chain draws on TRBV6-6 and TRBJ1-6, with the identity of the D gene unclear. The nucleotide sequence reads TGTGCCAGCACCGATTCCGCCAGAGGCCATTCACCCCTCCACTTT. Its product reads: CASTDSARGHSPLHF.